The sequence of this TCR beta chain was determined in a study of beta chain features in type 1 diabetes. Study-level background: All samples yielded 85 million to 130 million examined sorted cells. Study findings and constraints: cDNA-based reads could over-represent cells with high TCR expression.

The CDR3 totals 14 residues. V shed 6 bases and J 3 bases; nucleotides not matched to a gene: 2. Looked up from germline, CDR1 is MNHEY and CDR2 is SVGAGI. Investigators reverse transcribed all isolated RNA, so they sequenced expressed TCRB transcripts. Some clones are missing from TCRdb's copy, which holds only in-frame ones; the method was immunoSEQ multiplex PCR. Of roughly 350,000 clones in the sample, approximately 11% were seen once. Every donor provided one heparinised blood draw, which averaged about 120 mL. CD45RO/CCR7/CD25/CD127/CD95/CD27 staining was used to isolate CD4+ naive, central memory, regulatory and stem cell-like memory cells by sorting. This clone was picked up a small number of times. Its antigen remains unidentified.

Sequenced input: naive CD4+ T cells from blood. This sequence originates from a woman aged 30 to 39 in good health. The V call is TRBV6-5, the J call TRBJ2-1; 10 nucleotides agree with TRBD2. Written as DNA, the CDR3 is TGTGCCAGCAGAGGGACTAGCGTCTACAATGAGCAGTTCTTC. It translates to CASRGTSVYNEQFF.